A selection of T cell receptor beta chains follows, all from one sample in a study of shared clonotypes between healthy human individuals. TCRdb's copy holds only in-frame clones and misses some; the assay was immunoSEQ multiplex PCR. The sample yields approximately 1,500,000 clones, 98% seen once. Material for sequencing was naive CD4+ T cells sorted from blood. The receptor source for this set is a man aged 25-45 years in good health. Each CDR3 is given with its conserved first and last residue. D genes are given only for firm matches.

D	V	J	DNA	CDR3
TRBD2	TRBV4-3	TRBJ2-7	TGCGCCAGCAGCCAAGCCTCAGCGGGGTCAAGCTCCTACGAGCAGTACTTC	CASSQASAGSSSYEQYF
TRBD1	TRBV19	TRBJ2-3	TGTGCCAGTAGTGTCGACAGGGGCACAGATACGCAGTATTTT	CASSVDRGTDTQYF
TRBD2	TRBV5-4	TRBJ2-7	TGTGCCAGCAGCATTCGAAGGACTAGCGGGTCAGGTGAGCAGTACTTC	CASSIRRTSGSGEQYF
NA	TRBV4-2	TRBJ1-1	TGTGCCAGCAGCCAAGATCTAGCCCAGAACACTGAAGCTTTCTTT	CASSQDLAQNTEAFF
TRBD2	TRBV18	TRBJ2-2	TGTGCCAGCTCACCGCCCTCCTATAGCGGGACGAGCAACACCGGGGAGCTGTTTTTT	CASSPPSYSGTSNTGELFF
TRBD2	TRBV6-5	TRBJ2-5	TGTGCCAGCAGTTACACGGGAGGGCCCTCGGAGACCCAGTACTTC	CASSYTGGPSETQYF
NA	TRBV27	TRBJ1-2	TGTGCCACCCCGCGCTATGGCTACACCTTC	CATPRYGYTF
NA	TRBV21-1	TRBJ2-7	TGTGCCAGCAGCAAGCGCTGGTTTAGGTACTTC	CASSKRWFRYF
NA	TRBV19	TRBJ2-7	TGTGCCAGTAGTATAGATCCAGGAGCGCCAGGCGAGCAGTACTTC	CASSIDPGAPGEQYF
NA	TRBV25-1	TRBJ2-1	TGTGCCAGCAAGGGGCGGGGATGGAAAAATGAGCAGTTCTTC	CASKGRGWKNEQFF
TRBD2	TRBV5-5	TRBJ2-2	TGTGCCAGCACCTTGGCGGGAGTGAACGGGGAGCTGTTTTTT	CASTLAGVNGELFF
NA	TRBV7-9	TRBJ2-7	TGTGCCAGCAGCCTAACAGGGATCTACGAGCAGTACTTC	CASSLTGIYEQYF
TRBD2	TRBV5-4	TRBJ2-1	TGTGCCAGCAAAAAACTAGCGGACCGGGGCAATGAGCAGTTCTTC	CASKKLADRGNEQFF
NA	TRBV5-6	TRBJ2-3	TGTGCCAGCAGCTTGTCCCCGAGCACAGATACGCAGTATTTT	CASSLSPSTDTQYF
NA	TRBV18	TRBJ2-7	TGTGCCAGCTCACCACCGGTTCAAGGCATCGCCTACGAGCAGTACTTC	CASSPPVQGIAYEQYF